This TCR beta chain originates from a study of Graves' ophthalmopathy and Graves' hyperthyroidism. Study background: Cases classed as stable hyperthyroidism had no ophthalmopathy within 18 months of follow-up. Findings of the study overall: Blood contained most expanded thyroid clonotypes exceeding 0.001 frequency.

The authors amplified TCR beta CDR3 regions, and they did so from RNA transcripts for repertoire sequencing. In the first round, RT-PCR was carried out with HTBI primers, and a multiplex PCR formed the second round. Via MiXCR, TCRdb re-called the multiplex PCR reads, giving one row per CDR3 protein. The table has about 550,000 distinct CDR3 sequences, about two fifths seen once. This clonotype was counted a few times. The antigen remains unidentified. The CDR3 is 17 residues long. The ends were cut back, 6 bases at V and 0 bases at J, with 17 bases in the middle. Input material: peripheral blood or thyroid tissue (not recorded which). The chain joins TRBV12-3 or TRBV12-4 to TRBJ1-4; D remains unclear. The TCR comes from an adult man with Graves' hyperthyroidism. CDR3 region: CASSQGGSSATNEKLFF. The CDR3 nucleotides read TGTGCCAGCAGCCAAGGTGGGAGTAGCGCAACTAATGAAAAACTGTTTTTT.